This T cell receptor beta chain is from a study of pediatric ulcerative colitis. Findings of the study overall: Repertoires came from total lymphocyte DNA, not specific subsets. Two rectal CDR3 clonotypes occurred in all ulcerative colitis patients.

The V gene lost 4 bases and the J gene lost 8 bases, with 14 bases spanning the gap. The V gene's germline CDR1 is GTSNPN and CDR2 SVGIG (reference sequence). This CDR3 comprises 13 residues. Rectal tissue came from one to two pinch biopsies taken at colonoscopy. Comments on this clone: Its antigen is as yet unknown.

This table comes from immunoSEQ multiplex PCR, and its TCRdb copy is limited to in-frame clones, with some not included. The sample holds 30,000 to 35,000 clones, about 81% seen once. This receptor was obtained from a boy between 5 and 17 years old with mild ulcerative colitis. The chain links TRBV30 to TRBJ1-4; D is unresolved. The sequenced material came from gut tissue. The CDR3 bases are TGTGCCTGGACAAGAAACGGGTTGGAAAAACTGTTTTTT. It specifies CAWTRNGLEKLFF.